This TCR beta chain was retrieved from a study of breast tumors, draining lymph nodes, adjacent tissues. Study results and caveats: Most tumor T cells seemingly derive from lymph node, then expand in tumor. That most tumor T cells come from lymph nodes remained unproven. Compared with lymph nodes, tumors were less diverse; compared with nontumor tissue, more.

V lost 2 bases and J lost 3, with 10 bases in between. The CDR3 is 15 residues long. From germline, CDR1 is SGHVS and CDR2 FNYEAQ. TCRdb passed the multiplex PCR reads through MiXCR, listing each CDR3 protein once. Among 140,000 to 150,000 distinct CDR3 sequences listed, around a third were seen once. Breast cancer patients provided tissue from their axillary draining lymph nodes. On this clonotype: What it recognizes is unknown.

The origin of this receptor is a female donor with breast cancer. Some clones in this sample may be carry-over from other donors' samples. The source material was axillary lymph node tissue. This chain uses TRBV7-6 with TRBJ2-2; weak D call: TRBD1 (5 bases). CDR3 coding DNA: TGTGCCAGCAGCTTATACTTAGGGGACACCGGGGAGCTGTTTTTT. It yields the protein CASSLYLGDTGELFF. Combining the CDR3 with reference TRBV7-6 and TRBJ2-2 gives the whole variable domain GAGVSQSPRYKVTKRGQDVALRCDPISGHVSLYWYRQALGQGPEFLTYFNYEAQQDKSGLPNDRFSAERPEGSISTLTIQRTEQRDSAMYRCASSLYLGDTGELFFGEGSRLTVL.